The rows below give T cell receptor beta chains drawn from one sample of a study of T cell changes during pregnancy in multiple sclerosis. The table came from immunoSEQ multiplex PCR; TCRdb's copy has only in-frame clones and leaves some out. The table lists approximately 79,000 clones, just under 95% of them singletons, with about 0.8% in the top ten. The sample was peripheral blood, taken in the second trimester of pregnancy. These receptors all come from a female donor in good health, enrolled as a control in a pregnancy study. The CDR3 runs from the conserved cysteine through the conserved F or W.

J	V	length	CDR3
TRBJ2-1	TRBV12-5	15	CASGPPGQGASEQFF
TRBJ1-2	TRBV18	15	CASSPSGSANYGYTF
TRBJ2-1	TRBV9	12	CASSVVRGEQFF
TRBJ2-7	TRBV11-2	15	CASSLRTGPSYEQYF
TRBJ1-1	TRBV27	13	CASGHGQLGEAFF
TRBJ1-4	TRBV13	14	CASSLAREREKLFF
TRBJ1-2	TRBV5-5	16	CASSPRQDGVSYGYTF
TRBJ2-7	TRBV30	12	CAWSEGGDEQYF
TRBJ2-5	TRBV7-8	16	CASSFSEAGGEETQYF
TRBJ1-2	TRBV10-3	13	CASRDRANYGYTF
TRBJ1-1	TRBV12-5	12	CASTLGATEAFF
TRBJ2-2	TRBV18	15	CASSVGQGTTGELFF
TRBJ2-2	TRBV5-6	15	CASSPKPGQLGELFF
TRBJ1-5	TRBV6-1	16	CASSEAVPTGKQPQHF
TRBJ1-2	TRBV4-1	17	CASSPPFRDRGLSGYTF
TRBJ2-3	TRBV4-1	14	CASSQEKLTDTQYF
TRBJ2-7	TRBV19	14	CASTGGGIGGEQYF
TRBJ2-2	TRBV6-4	13	CASSVGDTGELFF
TRBJ1-2	TRBV15	15	CATSRGGLANYGYTF
TRBJ2-1	TRBV6-5	14	CASSYSGRYNEQFF
TRBJ2-3	TRBV18	14	CASSHSVNTDTQYF
TRBJ1-6	TRBV5-1	15	CASSPRQGLSPPLHF
TRBJ2-3	TRBV5-1	14	CASSLSGITDTQYF
TRBJ1-6	TRBV11-3	13	CASSLIGDSPLHF
TRBJ2-1	TRBV7-9	17	CASSLVGPSGGAHEQFF
TRBJ1-1	TRBV6-5	13	CASRHRGNTEAFF
TRBJ2-3	TRBV27	15	CASSLSSRGADTQYF
TRBJ1-6	TRBV14	16	CASSQDLSGVVSPLHF
TRBJ1-1	TRBV7-9	10	CASSGVEAFF
TRBJ2-7	TRBV19	14	CATAKDRGPIGQYF
TRBJ1-5	TRBV5-4	16	CASSNGGTGSNQPQHF
TRBJ2-5	TRBV4-3	18	CASSPEWGVKGLKETQYF
TRBJ1-2	TRBV1	14	CTSSSRGGGKGYTF
TRBJ2-5	TRBV7-3	15	CASSLNGLRQETQYF
TRBJ1-2	TRBV4-2	13	CASSQDQGGGYTF
TRBJ1-5	TRBV2	14	CASSDTGRNQPQHF
TRBJ1-2	TRBV6-1	13	CASSELSSSGYTF
TRBJ1-2	TRBV30	12	CAWSLGNYGYTF
TRBJ1-2	TRBV19	13	CASSGRGNYGYTF
TRBJ1-2	TRBV30	14	CAWSKGLTFYGYTF